These 2 T cell receptor beta chains originate from one sample sequenced in a study of blood T cell repertoires in COVID-19. The data were produced by immunoSEQ multiplex PCR, yet TCRdb's version contains in-frame clones alone and is incomplete. The sample consists of under 200,000 clones, 65% to 85% of them appearing once. Sequenced: peripheral blood. The source is a woman over 75 with acute or convalescent COVID-19.

The chain carries TRBV5-1 and TRBJ1-2; a weak D match, TRBD1 (6 bases). Germline V gene lookup returns CDR1 SGHRS and CDR2 YFSETQ. The CDR3 is 14 residues long. Trimming left V 4 bases short and J 4 bases short, with 14 bases between. The CDR3 DNA reads as TGCGCCAGCAGCCCTACAGGGAGAGGCTATGGCTACACCTTC. Amino acid sequence: CASSPTGRGYGYTF.

The chain combines TRBV6-1 with TRBJ1-2, with 9 nucleotides matching TRBD1. With 1 base clipped from V and 4 bases from J, the junction kept 4 bases outside the gene matches. CDR3 size: 15 residues. CDR1 and CDR2 from the germline V gene are MNHNS and SASEGT. DNA for the CDR3: TGTGCCAGCAGTGAAGGGGGACAGGGAGTCTATGGCTACACCTTC. Encoded protein: CASSEGGQGVYGYTF.